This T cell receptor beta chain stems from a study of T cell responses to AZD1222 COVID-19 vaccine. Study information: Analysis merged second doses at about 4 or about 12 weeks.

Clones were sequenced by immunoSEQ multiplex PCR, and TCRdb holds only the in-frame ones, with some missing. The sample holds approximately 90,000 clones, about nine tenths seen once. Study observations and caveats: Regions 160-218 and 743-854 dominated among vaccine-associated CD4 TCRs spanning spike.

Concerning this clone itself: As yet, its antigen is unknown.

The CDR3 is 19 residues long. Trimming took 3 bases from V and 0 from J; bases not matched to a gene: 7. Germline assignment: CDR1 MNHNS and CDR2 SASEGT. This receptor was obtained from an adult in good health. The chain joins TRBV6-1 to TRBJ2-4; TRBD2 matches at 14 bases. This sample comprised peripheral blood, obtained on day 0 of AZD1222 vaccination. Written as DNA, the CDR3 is TGTGCCAGCAGTGAGCCCGGGACTAGCGGGAGAATAGCCAAAAACATTCAGTACTTC. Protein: CASSEPGTSGRIAKNIQYF.